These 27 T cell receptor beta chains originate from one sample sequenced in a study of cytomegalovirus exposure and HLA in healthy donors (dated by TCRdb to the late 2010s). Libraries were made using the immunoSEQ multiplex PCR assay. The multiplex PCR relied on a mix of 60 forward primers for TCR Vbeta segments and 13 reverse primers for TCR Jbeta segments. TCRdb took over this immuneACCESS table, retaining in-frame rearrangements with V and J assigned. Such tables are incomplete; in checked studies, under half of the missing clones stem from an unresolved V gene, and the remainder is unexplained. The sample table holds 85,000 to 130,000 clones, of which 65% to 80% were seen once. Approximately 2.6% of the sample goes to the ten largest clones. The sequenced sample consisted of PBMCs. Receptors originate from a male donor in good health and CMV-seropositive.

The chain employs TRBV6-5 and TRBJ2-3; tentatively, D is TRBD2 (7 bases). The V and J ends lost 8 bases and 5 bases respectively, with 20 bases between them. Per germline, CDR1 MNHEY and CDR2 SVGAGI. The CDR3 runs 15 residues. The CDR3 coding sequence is TGTGCCAGCGCGGACCGGGGGGCGCTACTAGATACGCAGTATTTT. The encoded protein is CASADRGALLDTQYF.

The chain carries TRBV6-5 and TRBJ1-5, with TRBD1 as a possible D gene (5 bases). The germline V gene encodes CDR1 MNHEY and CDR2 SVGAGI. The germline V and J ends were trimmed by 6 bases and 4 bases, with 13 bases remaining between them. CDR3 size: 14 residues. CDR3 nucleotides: TGTGCCAGCAGCGGGGGACTGTTAAATCAGCCCCAGCATTTT. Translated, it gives CASSGGLLNQPQHF.

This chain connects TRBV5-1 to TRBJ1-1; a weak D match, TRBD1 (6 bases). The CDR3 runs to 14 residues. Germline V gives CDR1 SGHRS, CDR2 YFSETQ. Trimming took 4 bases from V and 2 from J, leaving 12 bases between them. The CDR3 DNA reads TGCGCCAGCAGCGCAACAGGGATTAACACTGAAGCTTTCTTT. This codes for CASSATGINTEAFF.

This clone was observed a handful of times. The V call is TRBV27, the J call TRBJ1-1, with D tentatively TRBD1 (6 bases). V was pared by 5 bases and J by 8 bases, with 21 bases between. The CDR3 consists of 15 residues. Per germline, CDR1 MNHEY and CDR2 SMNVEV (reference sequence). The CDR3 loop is CASSPWDKTFWEAFF. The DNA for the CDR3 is TGTGCCAGCAGTCCTTGGGACAAAACTTTCTGGGAAGCTTTCTTT.

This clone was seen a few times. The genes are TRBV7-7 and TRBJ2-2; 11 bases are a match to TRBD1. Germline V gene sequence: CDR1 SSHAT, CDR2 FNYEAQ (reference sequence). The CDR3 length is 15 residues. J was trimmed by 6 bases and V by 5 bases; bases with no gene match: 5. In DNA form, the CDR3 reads TGTGCCAGCAGCCCCGGACAGGGGGCGTCCGGGGAGCTGTTTTTT. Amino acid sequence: CASSPGQGASGELFF.

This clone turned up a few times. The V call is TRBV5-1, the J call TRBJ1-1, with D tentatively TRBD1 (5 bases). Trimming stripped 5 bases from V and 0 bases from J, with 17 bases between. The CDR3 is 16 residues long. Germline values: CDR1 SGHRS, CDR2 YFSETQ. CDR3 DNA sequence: TGCGCCAGCAGGGAAGGGGCGGGGAGGATGAACACTGAAGCTTTCTTT. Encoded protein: CASREGAGRMNTEAFF.

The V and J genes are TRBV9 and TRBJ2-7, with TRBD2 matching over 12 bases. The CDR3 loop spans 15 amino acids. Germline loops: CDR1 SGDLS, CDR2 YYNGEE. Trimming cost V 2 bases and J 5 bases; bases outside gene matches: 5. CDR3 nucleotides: TGTGCCAGCAGCGTGGGGACTAGCGGGTTTGACGAGCAGTACTTC. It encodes CASSVGTSGFDEQYF.

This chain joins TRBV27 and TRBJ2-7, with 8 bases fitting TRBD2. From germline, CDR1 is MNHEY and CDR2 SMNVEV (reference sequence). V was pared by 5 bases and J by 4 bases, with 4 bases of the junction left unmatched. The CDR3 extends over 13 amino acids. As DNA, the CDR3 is TGTGCCAGCAGTCCGGGACTAGGGTACGAGCAGTACTTC. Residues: CASSPGLGYEQYF.

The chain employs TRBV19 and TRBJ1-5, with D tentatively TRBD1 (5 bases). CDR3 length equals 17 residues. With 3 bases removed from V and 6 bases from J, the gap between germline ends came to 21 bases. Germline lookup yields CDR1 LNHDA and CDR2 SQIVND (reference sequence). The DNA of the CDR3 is TGTGCCAGTAGTATGGAACCGGGACTATCAAGCCCTCAGCCCCAGCATTTT. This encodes CASSMEPGLSSPQPQHF.

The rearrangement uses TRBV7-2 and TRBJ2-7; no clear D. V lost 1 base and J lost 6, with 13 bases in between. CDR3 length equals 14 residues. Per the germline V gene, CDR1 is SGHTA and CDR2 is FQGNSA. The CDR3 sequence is CASSLDLVVGEQYF. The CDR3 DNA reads TGTGCCAGCAGCTTAGATCTGGTAGTCGGCGAGCAGTACTTC.

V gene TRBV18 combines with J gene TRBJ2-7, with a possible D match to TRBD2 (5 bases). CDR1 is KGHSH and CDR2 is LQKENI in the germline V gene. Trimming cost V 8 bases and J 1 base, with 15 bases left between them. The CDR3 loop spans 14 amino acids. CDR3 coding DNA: TGTGCCAGCACCATTATCGAGGGATCCTACGAGCAGTACTTC. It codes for CASTIIEGSYEQYF.

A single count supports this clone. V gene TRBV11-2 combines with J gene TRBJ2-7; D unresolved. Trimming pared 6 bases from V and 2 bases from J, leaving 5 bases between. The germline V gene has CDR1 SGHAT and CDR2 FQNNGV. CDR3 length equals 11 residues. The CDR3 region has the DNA TGTGCCAGCAGACTCACCTACGAGCAGTACTTC. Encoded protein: CASRLTYEQYF.

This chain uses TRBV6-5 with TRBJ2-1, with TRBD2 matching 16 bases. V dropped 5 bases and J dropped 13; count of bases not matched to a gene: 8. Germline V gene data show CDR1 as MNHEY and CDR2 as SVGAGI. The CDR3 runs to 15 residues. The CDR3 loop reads CASSRPGLAGGGQFF. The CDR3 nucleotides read TGTGCCAGCAGTCGACCGGGACTAGCGGGAGGGGGTCAGTTCTTC.

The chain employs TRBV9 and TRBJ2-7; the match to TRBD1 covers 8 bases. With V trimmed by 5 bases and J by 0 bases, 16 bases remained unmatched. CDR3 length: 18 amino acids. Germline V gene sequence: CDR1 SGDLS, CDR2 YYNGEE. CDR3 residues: CASSYGAPTGTGSYEQYF. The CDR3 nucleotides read TGTGCCAGCAGTTACGGGGCCCCGACCGGGACAGGCTCCTACGAGCAGTACTTC.

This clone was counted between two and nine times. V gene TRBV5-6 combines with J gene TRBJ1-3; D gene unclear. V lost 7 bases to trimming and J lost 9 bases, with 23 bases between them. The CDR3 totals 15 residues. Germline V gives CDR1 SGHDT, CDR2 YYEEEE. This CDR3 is CASQRVNREEGTIYF. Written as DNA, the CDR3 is TGTGCCAGCCAGAGGGTAAACCGGGAGGAGGGCACCATATATTTT.

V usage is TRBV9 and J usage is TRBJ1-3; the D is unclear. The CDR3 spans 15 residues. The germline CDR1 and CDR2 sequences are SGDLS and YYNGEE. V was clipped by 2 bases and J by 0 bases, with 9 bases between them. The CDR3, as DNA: TGTGCCAGCAGCGTCGGACTAAGCTCTGGAAACACCATATATTTT. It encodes CASSVGLSSGNTIYF.

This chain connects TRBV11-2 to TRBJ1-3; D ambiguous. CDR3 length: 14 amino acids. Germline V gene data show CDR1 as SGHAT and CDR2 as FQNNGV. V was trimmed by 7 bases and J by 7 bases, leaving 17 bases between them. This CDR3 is CASTRNTQRNTIYF. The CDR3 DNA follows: TGTGCCAGCACCCGAAACACGCAGCGGAACACCATATATTTT. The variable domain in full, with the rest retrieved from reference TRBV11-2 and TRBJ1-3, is EAGVAQSPRYKIIEKRQSVAFWCNPISGHATLYWYQQILGQGPKLLIQFQNNGVVDDSQLPKDRFSAERLKGVDSTLKIQPAKLEDSAVYLCASTRNTQRNTIYFGEGSWLTVV.

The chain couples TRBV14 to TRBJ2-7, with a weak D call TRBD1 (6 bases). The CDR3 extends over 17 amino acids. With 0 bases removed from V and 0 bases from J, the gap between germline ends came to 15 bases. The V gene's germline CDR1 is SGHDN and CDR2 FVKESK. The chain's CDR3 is CASSQDPHRAGSYEQYF. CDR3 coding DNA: TGTGCCAGCAGCCAAGATCCACACAGGGCTGGCTCCTACGAGCAGTACTTC.

In nucleotides, the CDR3 is TGTGCCAGCAGTCCCGGGACAGGGTCCTACAATGAGCAGTTCTTC. The encoded protein is CASSPGTGSYNEQFF. The chain carries TRBV6-5 and TRBJ2-1, with 9 nucleotides matching TRBD1. The CDR3 totals 15 residues. Germline CDR1 MNHEY, CDR2 SVGAGI. V shed 5 bases, J shed 1 base, and the junction held 3 bases outside the gene matches.

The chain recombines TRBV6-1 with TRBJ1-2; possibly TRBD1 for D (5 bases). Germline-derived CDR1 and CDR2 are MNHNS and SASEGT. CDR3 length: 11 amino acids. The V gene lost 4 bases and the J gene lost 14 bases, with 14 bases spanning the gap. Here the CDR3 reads CASSVGTRGTF. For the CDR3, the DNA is TGTGCCAGCAGTGTGGGGACTCGGGGTACCTTC.

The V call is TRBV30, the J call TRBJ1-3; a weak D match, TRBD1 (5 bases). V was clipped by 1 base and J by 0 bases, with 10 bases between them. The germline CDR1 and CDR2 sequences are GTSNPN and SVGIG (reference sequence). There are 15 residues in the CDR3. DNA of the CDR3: TGTGCCTGGAGTGGGGGCTCTAGCTCTGGAAACACCATATATTTT. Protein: CAWSGGSSSGNTIYF.

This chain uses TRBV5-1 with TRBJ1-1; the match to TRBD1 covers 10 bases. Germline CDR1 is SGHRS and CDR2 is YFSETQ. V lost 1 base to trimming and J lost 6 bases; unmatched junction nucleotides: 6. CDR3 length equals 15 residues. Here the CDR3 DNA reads TGCGCCAGCAGCTTGTCGACAGGGGGCAATTCTGAAGCTTTCTTT. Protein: CASSLSTGGNSEAFF.

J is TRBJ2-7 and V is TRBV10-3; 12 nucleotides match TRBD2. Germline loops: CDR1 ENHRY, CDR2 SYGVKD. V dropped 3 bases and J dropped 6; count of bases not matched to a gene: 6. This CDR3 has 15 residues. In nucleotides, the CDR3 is TGTGCCATCAGTGACCTAGCGGGGGGGGGAGGCGAGCAGTACTTC. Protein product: CAISDLAGGGGEQYF.

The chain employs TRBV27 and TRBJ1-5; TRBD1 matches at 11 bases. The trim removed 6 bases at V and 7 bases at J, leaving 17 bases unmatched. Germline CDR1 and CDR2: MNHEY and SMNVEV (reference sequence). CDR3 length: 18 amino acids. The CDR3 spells CASSRTGGELARRQPQHF. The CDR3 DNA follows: TGTGCCAGCAGCCGGACAGGGGGCGAGCTTGCCCGACGACAGCCCCAGCATTTT.

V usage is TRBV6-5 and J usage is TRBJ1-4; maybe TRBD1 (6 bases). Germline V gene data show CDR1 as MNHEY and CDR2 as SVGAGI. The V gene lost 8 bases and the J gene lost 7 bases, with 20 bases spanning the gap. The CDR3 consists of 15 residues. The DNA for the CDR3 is TGTGCCAGCGGTCGGTCGGGGGGGCGGGGTGAAAAACTGTTTTTT. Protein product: CASGRSGGRGEKLFF.

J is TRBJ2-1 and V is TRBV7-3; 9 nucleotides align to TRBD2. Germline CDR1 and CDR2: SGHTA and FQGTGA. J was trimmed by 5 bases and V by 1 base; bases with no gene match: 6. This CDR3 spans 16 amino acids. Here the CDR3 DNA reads TGTGCCAGCAGCTTAAAATCCCTAGCGGGAAACAATGAGCAGTTCTTC. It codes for CASSLKSLAGNNEQFF.

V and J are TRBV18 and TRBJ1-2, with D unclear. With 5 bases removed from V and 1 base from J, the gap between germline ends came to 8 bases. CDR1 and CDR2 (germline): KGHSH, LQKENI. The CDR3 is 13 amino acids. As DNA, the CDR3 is TGTGCCAGCTCAGGGCAGAGTAACTATGGCTACACCTTC. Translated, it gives CASSGQSNYGYTF.